This T cell receptor (beta chain) was sequenced during a study of PD-L1 blockade in urothelial cancer. V trimming: 5 bases; J trimming: 7 bases; junction bases outside the gene matches: 11. Germline lookup yields CDR1 SGHTA and CDR2 FQGNSA. The CDR3 sequence is 16 residues long. Data came from immunoSEQ multiplex PCR; TCRdb stores just in-frame clones and leaves some out. This sample has 55,000 to 80,000 clones, with 86% found just once. Time point described: pretreatment peripheral blood. This clone came up once. This chain links TRBV7-2 with TRBJ2-2; TRBD2 matches 9 bases. Material: PBMCs, obtained around atezolizumab (anti-PD-L1) treatment. This TCR derives from a man aged 55 to 69 with urothelial cancer. Written as DNA, the CDR3 is TGTGCCAGCAGCCCTCAGGCGGGGGGGCCGGTCGGGGAGCTGTTTTTT. It is translated as CASSPQAGGPVGELFF.